The 23 T cell receptor beta chains below were found in one sample sequenced in a study of Ad26.COV2.S vaccination and SARS-CoV-2 variants. Profiled with immunoSEQ multiplex PCR; TCRdb holds only in-frame clones, not every one. Of fewer than 400,000 clones listed, approximately 90% are singletons. Treatment: around 19 received Ad26.COV2.S at low or high dose, single or two shots; 5 received placebo; per-sample allocation not given. Specimen acquisition occurred on day 63 following the initial vaccine or placebo injection. Specimen: peripheral blood, collected in a trial of Ad26.COV2.S vaccine versus placebo. Receptors were obtained from a person between 18 and 65 years old who received the Ad26.COV2.S COVID-19 vaccine or a placebo.

V is TRBV12-3 or TRBV12-4 and J is TRBJ1-3; D gene uncertain. V was pared by 7 bases and J by 1 base, with 5 bases between. The CDR3 is 12 amino acids. DNA for the CDR3: TGTGCCAGCACCAATTCTGGAAACACCATATATTTT. Translation: CASTNSGNTIYF.

This clone occurred a few times. The chain joins TRBV3-1 (or the pseudogene TRBV3-2) to TRBJ1-2; D may be TRBD1 (5 bases). CDR1 LGHDT and CDR2 YNNKEL come from the germline V gene (reference sequence). The V end was cut by 2 bases, the J end by 8 bases, with 15 bases between. This CDR3 is built from 14 residues. CDR3 coding DNA: TGTGCCAGCAGCCAACAGTTTGGGGGGGTCGGCTACACCTTC. This encodes CASSQQFGGVGYTF.

The genes are TRBV23-1 and TRBJ2-4; 7 bases are shared with TRBD1. TRBV23-1 is assigned to the ORF class and has an uncertain function. CDR3 length equals 17 residues. After removal of 7 bases from V and 8 bases from J, the junction contained 20 bases not matched to a gene. The DNA of the CDR3 is TGCGCCAGCATTCATACCGCCCGACAGGGTAAGTATGACATTCAGTACTTC. This encodes CASIHTARQGKYDIQYF.

This sequence joins TRBV24-1 and TRBJ2-7; either TRBD1 or TRBD2 may supply D (6 bases each). Trimming took 9 bases from V and 2 from J, leaving 10 bases between them. CDR3 length: 12 residues. The germline V gene has CDR1 KGHDR and CDR2 SFDVKD. The CDR3 bases are TGTGCCACCGATGGGGGGCCCTACGAGCAGTACTTC. Protein sequence: CATDGGPYEQYF.

This rearrangement joins TRBV7-8 to TRBJ1-1; no clear D gene. The CDR3 loop spans 20 amino acids. V was cut by 1 base and J by 2 bases, with 26 bases left in between. CDR1 and CDR2 (germline): SGHVS, FQNEAQ. The CDR3 bases are TGTGCCAGCAGCTTAGTCCGGATCCCACAACGCCGGCCGGTTAACACTGAAGCTTTCTTT. Translating gives CASSLVRIPQRRPVNTEAFF.

This chain uses TRBV7-6 with TRBJ1-6, with 12 bases aligning to TRBD1. The V segment lost 5 bases and the J segment 6 bases; nucleotides outside the gene matches: 11. This CDR3 has 18 amino acids. Germline CDR1 reads SGHVS; CDR2 reads FNYEAQ. The CDR3 bases are TGTGCCAGCAGCCCCGAGGCGGGACAGGGGGCAGGTAATTCACCCCTCCACTTT. Translation gives CASSPEAGQGAGNSPLHF.

The chain links TRBV23-1 to TRBJ1-4, with 7 bases matching TRBD1. TRBV23-1 has ORF status, its function being uncertain. The CDR3 extends over 15 amino acids. Germline trimming cut 4 bases from V and 7 bases from J; bases unmatched to any gene: 9. As DNA, the CDR3 is TGCGCCAGCAGTCCCTTGAGGGGGCAGGGTGAAAAACTGTTTTTT. As protein: CASSPLRGQGEKLFF.

The gene calls are TRBV9 and TRBJ1-2; D unclear. CDR3 length equals 14 residues. The V end lost 0 bases, the J end lost 2 bases, and 8 bases lay between the germline ends. Per the germline V gene, CDR1 is SGDLS and CDR2 is YYNGEE. The CDR3 protein is CASSVEGSNYGYTF. CDR3 DNA: TGTGCCAGCAGCGTAGAAGGGTCGAACTATGGCTACACCTTC.

This chain connects TRBV5-4 to TRBJ1-1; D gene uncertain. Germline assignment: CDR1 SGHNT and CDR2 YYREEE (reference sequence). This CDR3 contains 14 residues. The ends were cut back, 1 base at V and 2 bases at J, with 9 bases in the middle. The CDR3 sequence: CASSLKGKNTEAFF. CDR3 nucleotides: TGTGCCAGCAGCTTGAAGGGTAAAAACACTGAAGCTTTCTTT.

The V and J genes are TRBV7-9 and TRBJ1-1; 7 nucleotides match TRBD1. The CDR3 is made up of 15 amino acids. J lost 0 bases, V lost 5 bases, and 6 bases had no gene match. Germline loops: CDR1 SEHNR, CDR2 FQNEAQ (reference sequence). Written as DNA, the CDR3 is TGTGCCAGCAGCGCCCGGGACAGATTGAACACTGAAGCTTTCTTT. This sequence encodes CASSARDRLNTEAFF.

This clone was detected only once. In DNA form, the CDR3 reads TGTGCCAGCAGTCCTGCATCGGGGGGGCCCTACGAGCAGTACTTC. Translated, it gives CASSPASGGPYEQYF. The rearrangement joins TRBV7-2 to TRBJ2-7, with 8 positions matching TRBD2. V trimming: 6 bases; J trimming: 2 bases; junction bases outside the gene matches: 9. The CDR3 runs 15 residues. CDR1 and CDR2 from the germline V gene are SGHTA and FQGNSA.

A single count supports this clone. The chain joins TRBV7-2 to TRBJ2-5; 9 bases fit TRBD2. From germline, CDR1 is SGHTA and CDR2 FQGNSA. V was clipped by 3 bases and J by 3 bases; unmatched bases: 5. The CDR3 is 15 amino acids. The CDR3 DNA reads as TGTGCCAGCAGCTTCGGCGGGGGGGCGGAAGAGACCCAGTACTTC. Amino acids: CASSFGGGAEETQYF. The variable domain in full, completed from reference TRBV7-2 and TRBJ2-5, reads GAGVSQSPSNKVTEKGKDVELRCDPISGHTALYWYRQSLGQGLEFLIYFQGNSAPDKSGLPSDRFSAERTGGSVSTLTIQRTQQEDSAVYLCASSFGGGAEETQYFGPGTRLLVL.

The chain employs TRBV5-1 and TRBJ2-3; 7 nucleotides match TRBD1. The CDR3 contains 16 residues. The ends lost 4 bases at V and 1 base at J; junction bases unmatched: 9. In germline, CDR1 is SGHRS, CDR2 YFSETQ. CDR3 in DNA: TGCGCCAGCAGCCCCGGGACAGCTAGGGGCACAGATACGCAGTATTTT. This sequence encodes CASSPGTARGTDTQYF.

This clone was seen a single time. V usage is TRBV5-4 and J usage is TRBJ2-2, with 11 bases aligning to TRBD2. The length of the CDR3 is 16 residues. Germline values: CDR1 SGHNT, CDR2 YYREEE (reference sequence). V shed 4 bases, J shed 7 bases, and the junction held 9 bases outside the gene matches. The CDR3 DNA reads TGTGCCAGCAGCGCCAATAGCGGGGGGGCGTTCGGGGAGCTGTTTTTT. It translates to CASSANSGGAFGELFF.

The genes are TRBV20-1 and TRBJ2-7, with a weak D call TRBD2 (5 bases). Trimming took off 6 bases at V and 2 bases at J, with 8 bases between the two ends. This CDR3 is built from 11 residues. Looked up from germline, CDR1 is DFQATT and CDR2 is SNEGSKA (reference sequence). CDR3 in amino acids: CSAGVTYEQYF. The CDR3 nucleotides read TGCAGTGCCGGGGTGACCTACGAGCAGTACTTC.

The V and J genes are TRBV7-9 and TRBJ1-5; D uncertain. This CDR3 region has 14 residues. V shed 3 bases and J shed 0 bases, with 6 bases lying between them. Germline CDR1 and CDR2: SEHNR and FQNEAQ (reference sequence). CDR3 nucleotides: TGTGCCAGCAGCTTGGACGGTAGCAATCAGCCCCAGCATTTT. This gives the protein CASSLDGSNQPQHF.

This sequence joins TRBV19 and TRBJ1-1, with 7 bases fitting TRBD1. Germline V gives CDR1 LNHDA, CDR2 SQIVND (reference sequence). This CDR3 has 14 amino acids. V lost 3 bases, J lost 5 bases, and 6 bases stayed unmatched. CDR3 protein: CASSIAAGGTEAFF. In DNA form, the CDR3 reads TGTGCCAGTAGTATCGCGGCAGGGGGAACTGAAGCTTTCTTT.

The chain recombines TRBV30 with TRBJ2-1; 10 bases fit TRBD2. This CDR3 has 14 amino acids. The germline V gene encodes CDR1 GTSNPN and CDR2 SVGIG (reference sequence). V lost 2 bases and J lost 9; bases outside the gene matches: 7. Here the CDR3 reads CAWSRGSGGSEQFF. The CDR3 DNA follows: TGTGCCTGGAGTAGAGGTAGCGGGGGGTCTGAGCAGTTCTTC.

V usage is TRBV5-1 and J usage is TRBJ2-3, with TRBD2 matching 12 bases. The V and J ends lost 1 base and 0 bases, in that order; junction bases with no gene match: 6. This CDR3 contains 18 residues. The V gene's germline CDR1 is SGHRS and CDR2 YFSETQ. The CDR3 reads CASSLRLAGDASTDTQYF. Written as DNA, the CDR3 is TGCGCCAGCAGCTTGAGACTAGCGGGGGACGCGAGCACAGATACGCAGTATTTT.

The V and J genes are TRBV27 and TRBJ1-1; D unclear. The CDR3 length is 12 residues. Between the trimmed V and J ends, which lost 5 bases and 1 base, there was a span of 5 bases. The germline gives CDR1 MNHEY, CDR2 SMNVEV (reference sequence). The CDR3 DNA follows: TGTGCCAGCAGTACAGAGAACACTGAAGCTTTCTTT. It encodes CASSTENTEAFF.

This chain uses TRBV6-5 with TRBJ2-5, with a tentative D call TRBD2 (6 bases). The length of the CDR3 is 13 residues. Germline V gene data show CDR1 as MNHEY and CDR2 as SVGAGI. V was trimmed by 2 bases and J by 4 bases, leaving 8 bases between them. The CDR3 region is CASSYPGLETQYF. CDR3 DNA: TGTGCCAGCAGTTACCCGGGACTAGAGACCCAGTACTTC.

V and J are TRBV19 and TRBJ2-2; D perhaps matches TRBD1 (6 bases). This CDR3 contains 15 residues. Germline lookup yields CDR1 LNHDA and CDR2 SQIVND (reference sequence). V dropped 6 bases and J dropped 1 base, with 12 bases sitting between them. This CDR3 reads CASRSGTLNTGELFF. The CDR3 DNA reads TGTGCCAGTAGGTCCGGGACACTGAACACCGGGGAGCTGTTTTTT.

The V gene is TRBV2, the J gene TRBJ2-7; a possible D gene is TRBD2 (6 bases). V shed 7 bases and J shed 0 bases, with 19 bases lying between them. The germline CDR1 and CDR2 sequences are SNHLY and FYNNEI. There are 16 residues in the CDR3. The CDR3 DNA sequence: TGTGCCAGCACCGGGTTTAGGCGGGGTGTCTCCTACGAGCAGTACTTC. This codes for CASTGFRRGVSYEQYF.